This T cell receptor (beta chain) was captured in a study of T cell repertoires in aging, cancer and after chemotherapy. Study at large: Six age groups, ranging from 30 or younger to 70 or older, included the donors. The whole study produced a dataset of approximately 10 million TCR reads.

Amplification of TCR beta used genomic DNA extracted from peripheral blood. A mixed TRB-A/B primer pool amplified rearranged TRB by multiplex touch-down PCR. MiXCR, applied by TCRdb to the multiplex PCR reads, yields one record per CDR3 protein. The sample shows just under 10,000 distinct CDR3 sequences, about 34% of them seen only once. The study, taken as a whole, reports: In cancer patients, declining TCR diversity with age involved lost richness and lost evenness.

The CDR3 extends over 13 amino acids. Looked up from germline, CDR1 is MNHEY and CDR2 is SMNVEV (reference sequence). V dropped 5 bases and J dropped 4; count of bases not matched to a gene: 2. As concerns this clonotype: Its antigen is undetermined.

The material sequenced was blood. This sequence joins TRBV27 and TRBJ1-2; 9 bases are a match to TRBD1. The clonotype was recovered from a human donor in good health. CDR3 protein: CASSAQGAYGYTF. The CDR3 coding sequence is TGTGCCAGCAGTGCACAGGGGGCCTATGGCTACACCTTC.